This T cell receptor (beta chain) stems from a study of tissue T cells after allogeneic stem cell transplantation. At the level of the study: Tissue samples with histologically apparent lymphocytes on H&E review were prioritized for sequencing.

This CDR3 contains 13 residues. Trimming pared 5 bases from V and 3 bases from J, leaving 11 bases between. Germline CDR1 SEHNR, CDR2 FQNEAQ (reference sequence). A few counts support this clone. Its antigen is unknown. Study results and caveats: Few T cell clones were shared across patients, but motif clusters showed tissue-specific shared signatures. Only a limited share of tissue TCRs appeared in blood or spleen.

Median post-mortem interval was about 9.8 hours for GI, liver, skin and lymphoid tissues. Repertoires were generated with immunoSEQ multiplex PCR, while TCRdb's copy carries only in-frame clones and drops some. There are just over 9,000 clones in the sample; more than 50% occur only once, and approximately 18% lies in the top ten. The V call is TRBV7-9, the J call TRBJ2-7, with D maybe TRBD2 (6 bases). This TCR was sampled from an older female donor with lung cancer. The sequences come from tissue from the jejunum, collected at autopsy. CDR3 region: CASSPPEGYEQYF. DNA for the CDR3: TGTGCCAGCAGCCCCCCGGAGGGCTACGAGCAGTACTTC. The whole variable domain, remainder taken from reference TRBV7-9 and TRBJ2-7, is DTGVSQNPRHKITKRGQNVTFRCDPISEHNRLYWYRQTLGQGPEFLTYFQNEAQLEKSRLLSDRFSAERPKGSFSTLEIQRTEQGDSAMYLCASSPPEGYEQYFGPGTRLTVT.